A single T cell receptor beta chain is shown here with its context. The target antigen is unknown. Profiling relied on immunoSEQ multiplex PCR, and the TCRdb table lists in-frame clones only, not all of them. Seen here are 200 to 250 clones, roughly 79% observed once, and the top ten hold over 10%. Germline values: CDR1 SGDLS, CDR2 YYNGEE. V trimming: 3 bases; J trimming: 3 bases; junction bases outside the gene matches: 9. CDR3 length equals 15 residues. This sample is drawn from a study of the immune and genomic landscape of osteosarcoma. Study summary: Median age at diagnosis was 27 years, range about 5-85. Most patients, 65% to 85%, had localized disease at diagnosis. Overall study findings and caveats: Clonality was higher in immune-hot C3 than cold C1, yet still low. About 5 repertoires, each under 100 clonotypes, were dominated by one hyperexpanded clone.

This TCR was recovered from a girl aged 10-17 years with osteosarcoma. V usage is TRBV9 and J usage is TRBJ2-7; the match to TRBD2 covers 7 bases. Sample: metastatic tumor tissue from the scapula. This CDR3 is CASSGGLSSGYEQYF. DNA for the CDR3: TGTGCCAGCAGCGGGGGGTTATCTAGCGGCTACGAGCAGTACTTC.